This TCR beta chain was observed in a study of T cell responses to AZD1222 COVID-19 vaccine. Germline V gives CDR1 DFQATT, CDR2 SNEGSKA (reference sequence). The CDR3 is 14 amino acids. V gave up 3 bases and J gave up 9 bases; unmatched junction bases: 9. The protocol was immunoSEQ multiplex PCR, while the TCRdb copy is restricted to in-frame clones and leaves out a portion. The table records around 26,000 clones, around 90% of them present only once. The sample was peripheral blood, taken 28 days after the second AZD1222 dose. V and J are TRBV20-1 and TRBJ2-1; 9 nucleotides match TRBD2. This TCR derives from an adult who received the AZD1222 COVID-19 vaccine. The CDR3 reads CSASRGGAFSEQFF. The CDR3 bases are TGCAGTGCTAGTCGCGGGGGGGCATTTTCTGAGCAGTTCTTC.